This TCR beta chain emerged from a study of blood T cell repertoires in COVID-19. Across the whole study: Collection of acute and convalescent COVID-19 samples took place in the United States, Italy and Spain. Sources were T cells, B-cell-depleted T cells, or PBMCs; the material itself was cDNA or gDNA.

Source study methods: Amplification of reference gene primers was used by the study to estimate nucleated cell counts. This table comes from immunoSEQ multiplex PCR, and its TCRdb copy is limited to in-frame clones, with some not included. Clone size and the V and J calls come from that table; the DNA yielded D and trimming. The data show under 200,000 clones, about 80% seen once. Germline V gives CDR1 SGHTA, CDR2 FQGNSA. The CDR3 loop spans 15 amino acids. The V end lost 9 bases, the J end lost 0 bases, and 15 bases lay between the germline ends. The TCR comes from a human donor with acute or convalescent COVID-19. The donor label of this sample is uncertain. What was sequenced was peripheral blood. The chain joins TRBV7-2 to TRBJ2-1; no clear D. The CDR3 sequence: CASLSPGSSYNEQFF. The CDR3 coding sequence is TGTGCCAGTCTATCACCGGGTAGCTCCTACAATGAGCAGTTCTTC.